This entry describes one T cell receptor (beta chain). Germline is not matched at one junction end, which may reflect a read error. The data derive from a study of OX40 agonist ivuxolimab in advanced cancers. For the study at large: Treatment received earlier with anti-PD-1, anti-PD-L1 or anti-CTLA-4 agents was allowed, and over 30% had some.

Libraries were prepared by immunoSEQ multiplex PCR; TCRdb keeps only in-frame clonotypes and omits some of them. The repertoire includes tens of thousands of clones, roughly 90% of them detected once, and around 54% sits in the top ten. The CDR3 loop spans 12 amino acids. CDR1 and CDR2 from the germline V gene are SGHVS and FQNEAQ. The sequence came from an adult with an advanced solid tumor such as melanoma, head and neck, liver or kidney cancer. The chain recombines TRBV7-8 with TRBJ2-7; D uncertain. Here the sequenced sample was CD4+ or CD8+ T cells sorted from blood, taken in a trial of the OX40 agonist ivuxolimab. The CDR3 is CASSLDPYEQYF. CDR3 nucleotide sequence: TGTGCCAGCAGTTTAGACCCCTACGAGCAGTACTTC.